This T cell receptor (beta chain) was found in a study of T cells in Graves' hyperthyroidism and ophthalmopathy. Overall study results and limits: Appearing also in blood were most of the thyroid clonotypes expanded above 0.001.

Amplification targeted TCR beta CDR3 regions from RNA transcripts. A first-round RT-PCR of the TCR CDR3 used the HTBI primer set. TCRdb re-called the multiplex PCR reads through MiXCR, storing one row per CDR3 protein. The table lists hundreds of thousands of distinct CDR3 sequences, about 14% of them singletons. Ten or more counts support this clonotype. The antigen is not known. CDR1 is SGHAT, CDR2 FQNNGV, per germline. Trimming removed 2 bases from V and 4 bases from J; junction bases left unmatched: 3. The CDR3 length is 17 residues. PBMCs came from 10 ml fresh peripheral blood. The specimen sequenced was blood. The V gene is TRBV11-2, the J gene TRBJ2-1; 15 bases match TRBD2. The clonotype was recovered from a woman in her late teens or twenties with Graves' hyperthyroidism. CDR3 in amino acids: CASSLTGLAGGYNEQFF. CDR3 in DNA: TGTGCCAGCAGCTTAACGGGACTAGCGGGAGGTTACAATGAGCAGTTCTTC.